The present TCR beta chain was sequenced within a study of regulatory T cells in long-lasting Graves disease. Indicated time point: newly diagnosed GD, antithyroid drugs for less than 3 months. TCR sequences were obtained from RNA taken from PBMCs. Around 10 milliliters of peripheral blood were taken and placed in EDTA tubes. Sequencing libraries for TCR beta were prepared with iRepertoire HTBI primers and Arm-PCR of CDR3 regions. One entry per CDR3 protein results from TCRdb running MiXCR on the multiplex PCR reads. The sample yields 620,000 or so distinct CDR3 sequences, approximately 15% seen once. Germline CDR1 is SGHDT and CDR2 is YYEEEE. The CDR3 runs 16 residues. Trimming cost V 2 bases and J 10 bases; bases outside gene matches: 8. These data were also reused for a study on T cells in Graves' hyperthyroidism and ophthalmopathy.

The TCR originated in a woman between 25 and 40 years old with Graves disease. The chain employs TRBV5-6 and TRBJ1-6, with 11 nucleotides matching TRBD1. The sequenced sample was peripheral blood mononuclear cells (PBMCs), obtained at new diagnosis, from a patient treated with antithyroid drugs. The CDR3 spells CASSFGGTGGESPLHF. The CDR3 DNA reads TGTGCCAGCAGCTTTGGGGGGACAGGGGGTGAGTCACCCCTCCACTTT.